This entry describes one T cell receptor beta chain. The data derive from a study of T cells after yellow fever vaccination. TCRdb called the 5' RACE reads again in MiXCR, with one record for every CDR3 protein. The sample has some 560,000 distinct CDR3 sequences; roughly a fifth are singletons. The CDR3 is made up of 14 amino acids. V gave up 2 bases and J gave up 6 bases; unmatched junction bases: 4. Germline V gene lookup returns CDR1 MNHEY and CDR2 SVGAGI. This TCR was recovered from a man aged 25-45 years who received the YFV17D yellow fever vaccine. Sequencing used PBMCs, obtained 15 days after the yellow fever booster vaccination. The rearrangement joins TRBV6-5 to TRBJ2-3; 8 bases match TRBD2. In nucleotides, the CDR3 is TGTGCCAGCAGTTACAGCGGGAGCCGGGATACGCAGTATTTT. This codes for CASSYSGSRDTQYF.